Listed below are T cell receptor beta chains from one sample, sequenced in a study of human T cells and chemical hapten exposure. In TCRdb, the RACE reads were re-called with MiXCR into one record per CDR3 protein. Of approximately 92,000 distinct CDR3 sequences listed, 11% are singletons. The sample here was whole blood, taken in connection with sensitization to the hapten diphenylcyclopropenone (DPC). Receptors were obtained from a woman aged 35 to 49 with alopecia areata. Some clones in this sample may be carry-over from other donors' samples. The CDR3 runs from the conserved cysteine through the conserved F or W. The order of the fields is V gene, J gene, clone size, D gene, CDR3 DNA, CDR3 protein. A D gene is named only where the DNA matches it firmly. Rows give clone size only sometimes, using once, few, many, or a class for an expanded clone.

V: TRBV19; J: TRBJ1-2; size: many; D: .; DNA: TGTGCCAGTAGTGCTTCTCGACCCGGGACAAGCTATGGCTACACCTTC; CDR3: CASSASRPGTSYGYTF
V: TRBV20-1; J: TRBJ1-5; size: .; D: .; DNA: TGCAGTGGTAGGTCGACAGAGTCGGGCAATCAGCCCCAGCATTTT; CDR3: CSGRSTESGNQPQHF
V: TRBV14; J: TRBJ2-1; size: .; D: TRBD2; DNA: TGTGCCAGCAGCCTCCTTTCGGGGGGGGGCATTTACAATGAGCAGTTCTTC; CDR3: CASSLLSGGGIYNEQFF
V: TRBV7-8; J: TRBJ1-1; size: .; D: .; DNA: TGTGCCAGCAGCCCACGCCCTGGGGGGGCGAGGGTGAACACTGAAGCTTTCTTT; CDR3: CASSPRPGGARVNTEAFF
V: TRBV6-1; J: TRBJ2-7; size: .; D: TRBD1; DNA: TGTGCCAGCAGTACAACGGGACAGGGCAACTACGAGCAGTACTTC; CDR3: CASSTTGQGNYEQYF
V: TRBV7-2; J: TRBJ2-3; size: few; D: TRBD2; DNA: TGTGCCAGCAGCTTAGTGCCACTAGCGGGAGCAATGGATACGCAGTATTTT; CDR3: CASSLVPLAGAMDTQYF
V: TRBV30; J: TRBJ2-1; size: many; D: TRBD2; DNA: TGTGCCTGGAGTGGGGGTCGGACTAGCGGTTACAATGAGCAGTTCTTC; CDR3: CAWSGGRTSGYNEQFF
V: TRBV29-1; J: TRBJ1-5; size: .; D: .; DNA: TGCAGCGTTTCGGACAAAGTGGATCAGCCCCAGCATTTT; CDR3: CSVSDKVDQPQHF
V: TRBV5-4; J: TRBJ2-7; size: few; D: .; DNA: TGTGCCAGCAGCTTTGGGGGGAGCGAGCAGTACTTC; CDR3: CASSFGGSEQYF
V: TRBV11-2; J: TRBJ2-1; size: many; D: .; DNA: TGTGCCAGCAGCCCCCAGACGGGGTACGATGAGCAGTTCTTC; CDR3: CASSPQTGYDEQFF
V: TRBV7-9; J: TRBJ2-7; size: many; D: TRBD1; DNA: TGTGCCAGCAGCTTCGGACAGGGGCCCTACGAGCAGTACTTC; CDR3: CASSFGQGPYEQYF
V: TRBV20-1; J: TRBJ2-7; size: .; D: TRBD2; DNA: TGCAGTGCTAGGGCTAGCGGTTACGAGCAGTACTTC; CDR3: CSARASGYEQYF
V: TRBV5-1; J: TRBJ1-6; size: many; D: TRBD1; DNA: TGCGCCAGCACAGGGGGCCCAAACGAGTCACCCCTCCACTTT; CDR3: CASTGGPNESPLHF
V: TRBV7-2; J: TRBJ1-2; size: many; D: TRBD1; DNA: TGTGCCAGCAGCTTAGTGTCGGACAGGTCCTTCTTC; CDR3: CASSLVSDRSFF
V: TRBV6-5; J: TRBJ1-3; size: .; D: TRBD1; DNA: TGTGCCAGCAGTGGCCGGGACAGCGGAAACACCATATATTTT; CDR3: CASSGRDSGNTIYF
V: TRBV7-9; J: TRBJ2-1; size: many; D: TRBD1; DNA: TGTGCCAGCAGCGTGGACAGGGGACGAGGCAATGAGCAGTTCTTC; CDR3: CASSVDRGRGNEQFF
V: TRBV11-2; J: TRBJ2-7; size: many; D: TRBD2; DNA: TGTGCCAGCAGCTTAGGGGGGACTAGCGGCATCGGCGCCTACGAGCAGTACTTC; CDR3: CASSLGGTSGIGAYEQYF
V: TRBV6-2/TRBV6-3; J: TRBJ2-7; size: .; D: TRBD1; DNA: TGTGCCAGCAACCTAGCCACGGGACAGGGGTACGAACAGTACTTC; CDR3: CASNLATGQGYEQYF
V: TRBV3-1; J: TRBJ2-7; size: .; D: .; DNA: TGTGCCAGCAGCCATCAGTTCACAGGAGACTACGAGCAGTACTTC; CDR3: CASSHQFTGDYEQYF
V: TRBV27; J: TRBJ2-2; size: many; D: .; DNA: TGTGCCAGCAGTTCCAGGGTCCGCACCGGGGAGCTGTTTTTT; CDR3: CASSSRVRTGELFF
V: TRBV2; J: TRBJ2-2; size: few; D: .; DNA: TGTGCCAGCAGTGAAGCAGCTATCTACAGTGGGGAGCTGTTTTTT; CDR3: CASSEAAIYSGELFF
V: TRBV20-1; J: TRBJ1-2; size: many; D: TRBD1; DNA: TGCAGTGCCCTGGGCGCGGGGACAGGGCGTAAGAATGGCTACACCTTC; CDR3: CSALGAGTGRKNGYTF
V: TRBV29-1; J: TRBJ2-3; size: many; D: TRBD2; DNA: TGCAGCCTGGTGGGGACTAGCAAAGGAGATACGCAGTATTTT; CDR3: CSLVGTSKGDTQYF
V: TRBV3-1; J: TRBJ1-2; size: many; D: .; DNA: TGTGCCAGCAGCCAAGGGAGGGACTATGGCTACACCTTC; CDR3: CASSQGRDYGYTF
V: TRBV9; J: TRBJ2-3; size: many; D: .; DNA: TGTGCCAGCTCGAAGCAAGGCACAGATACGCAGTATTTT; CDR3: CASSKQGTDTQYF
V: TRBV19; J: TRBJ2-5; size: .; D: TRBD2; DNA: TGTGCCAGTAGTATAGGTAGCGGGAGGCGACAAGAGACCCAGTACTTC; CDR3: CASSIGSGRRQETQYF
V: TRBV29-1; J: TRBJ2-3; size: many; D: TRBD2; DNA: TGCAGCGTTATCACTAGCGGGAGTCTTGTAGATACGCAGTATTTT; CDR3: CSVITSGSLVDTQYF
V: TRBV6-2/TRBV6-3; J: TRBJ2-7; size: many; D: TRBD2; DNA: TGTGCCAGCAGAGGACTAGCGGGGGCTGTGGGAGAGCAGTACTTC; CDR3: CASRGLAGAVGEQYF
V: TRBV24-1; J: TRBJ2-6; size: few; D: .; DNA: TGTGCCACCAGTGATCCCGCCCCTGGGGCCAACGTCCTGACTTTC; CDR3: CATSDPAPGANVLTF
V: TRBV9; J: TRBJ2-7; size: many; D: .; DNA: TGTGCCAGCAGCGCGGGGGTTCGGTACGAGCAGTACTTC; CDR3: CASSAGVRYEQYF
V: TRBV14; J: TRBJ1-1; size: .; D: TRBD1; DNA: TGTGCCAGCAGCCAAAGGGACAGGGGGCCATCCAGTGAAGCTTTCTTT; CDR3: CASSQRDRGPSSEAFF
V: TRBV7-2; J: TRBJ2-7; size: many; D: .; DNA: TGTGCCAGCAGAGCCCCGGTGGGGGCTAGCAGCCACGAGCAGTACTTC; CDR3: CASRAPVGASSHEQYF
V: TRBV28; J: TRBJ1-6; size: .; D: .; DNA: TGTGCCAGCAGTTTCCAGGGGCGGAATAATTCACCCCTCCACTTT; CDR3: CASSFQGRNNSPLHF
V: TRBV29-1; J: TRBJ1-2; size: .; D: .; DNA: TGCAGCGTTGACCACAGGGATGACTATGGCTACACCTTC; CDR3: CSVDHRDDYGYTF
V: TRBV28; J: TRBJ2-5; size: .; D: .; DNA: TGTGCCAGCAGTTTGGAGGGACGGCAAGAGACCCAGTACTTC; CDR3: CASSLEGRQETQYF
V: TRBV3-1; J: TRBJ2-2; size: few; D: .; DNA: TGTGCCAGCAGCCAGGGGAGGACTCAGAACACCGGGGAGCTGTTTTTT; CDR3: CASSQGRTQNTGELFF
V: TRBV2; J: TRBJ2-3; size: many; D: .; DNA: TGTGCCAGCACCGGGACTCTTAGCACAGATACGCAGTATTTT; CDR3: CASTGTLSTDTQYF
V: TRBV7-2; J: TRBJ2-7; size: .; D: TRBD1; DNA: TGTGCCAGCGGCTTAGAGGCAGGGGGCGATTTCGAGCAGTACTTC; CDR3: CASGLEAGGDFEQYF
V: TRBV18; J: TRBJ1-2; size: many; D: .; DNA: TGTGCCAGCTCACCAGGGACACCCCCGGGGAGCTACACCTTC; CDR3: CASSPGTPPGSYTF
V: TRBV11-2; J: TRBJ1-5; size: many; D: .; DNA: TGTGCCAGCAGCTTATTTGGGGGCAATCAGCCCCAGCATTTT; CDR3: CASSLFGGNQPQHF
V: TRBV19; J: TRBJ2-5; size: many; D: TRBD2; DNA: TGTGCCAGTAGCACACCACGGACTAGCGGGAGTCTTGGAGAGACCCAGTACTTC; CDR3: CASSTPRTSGSLGETQYF
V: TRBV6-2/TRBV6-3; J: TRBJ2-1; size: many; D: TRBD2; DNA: TGTGCCAGCAGTTCCCGACTAGCGGGTGGCAATGAGCAGTTCTTC; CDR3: CASSSRLAGGNEQFF